The entry that follows covers one T cell receptor (beta chain) sequence. The antigen remains undetermined. The data derive from a study of shared clonotypes between healthy human individuals. Looking at the study overall: Samples came from a couple of female and a few male donors aged 18 to 49.

Study-wide points: All-four-donor shared clonotypes had higher generation probabilities than non-shared clonotypes did.

Germline V lookup: CDR1 MDHEN, CDR2 SYDVKM. This CDR3 has 13 amino acids. V shed 6 bases and J shed 2 bases, with 9 bases lying between them. 200 to 250 ng DNA, around 30,000 T cell genomes, went into each sorted-subset replicate PCR. The repertoire was sequenced with immunoSEQ multiplex PCR; TCRdb's copy has only in-frame clones and lacks some. The repertoire holds under 550,000 clones, with 96% as singletons. V usage is TRBV28 and J usage is TRBJ2-3, with D unclear. This TCR derives from a woman aged 30 to 39 in good health. Sequencing was carried out using naive CD4+ T cells sorted from blood. Subset described: CD45RA+ positively selected. Here the CDR3 DNA reads TGTGCCAGCAGCTCACACACCACAGATACGCAGTATTTT. It is translated as CASSSHTTDTQYF.